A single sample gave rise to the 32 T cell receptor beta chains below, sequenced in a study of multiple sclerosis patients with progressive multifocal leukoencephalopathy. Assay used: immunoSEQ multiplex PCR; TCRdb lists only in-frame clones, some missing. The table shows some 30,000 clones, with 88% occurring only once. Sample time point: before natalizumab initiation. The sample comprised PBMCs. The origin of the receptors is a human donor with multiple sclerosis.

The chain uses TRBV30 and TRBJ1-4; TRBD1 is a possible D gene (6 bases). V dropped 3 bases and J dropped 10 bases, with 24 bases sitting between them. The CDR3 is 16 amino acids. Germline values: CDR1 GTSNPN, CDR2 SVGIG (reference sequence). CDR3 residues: CAWRPRVDRRRGKLFF. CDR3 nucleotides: TGTGCCTGGAGGCCGCGGGTCGACAGGCGGCGAGGAAAACTGTTTTTT.

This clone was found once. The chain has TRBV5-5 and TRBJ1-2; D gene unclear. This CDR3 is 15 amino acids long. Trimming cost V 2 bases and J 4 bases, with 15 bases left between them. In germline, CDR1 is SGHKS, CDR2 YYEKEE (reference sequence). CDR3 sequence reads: CASSFDANDIYGYTF. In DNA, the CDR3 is TGTGCCAGCAGCTTCGACGCGAATGATATCTATGGCTACACCTTC.

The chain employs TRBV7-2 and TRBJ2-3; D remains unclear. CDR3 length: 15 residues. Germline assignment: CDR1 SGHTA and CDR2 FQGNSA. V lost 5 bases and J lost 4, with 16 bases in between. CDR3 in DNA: TGTGCCAGCAGCCTCCGTTATAGGGCTTCAGATACGCAGTATTTT. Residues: CASSLRYRASDTQYF.

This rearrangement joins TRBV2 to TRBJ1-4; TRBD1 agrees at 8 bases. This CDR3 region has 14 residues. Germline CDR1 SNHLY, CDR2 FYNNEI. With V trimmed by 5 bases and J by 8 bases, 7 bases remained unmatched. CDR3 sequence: CASSNRGFNEKLFF. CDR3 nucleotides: TGTGCCAGCAGTAACAGGGGGTTTAACGAAAAACTGTTTTTT.

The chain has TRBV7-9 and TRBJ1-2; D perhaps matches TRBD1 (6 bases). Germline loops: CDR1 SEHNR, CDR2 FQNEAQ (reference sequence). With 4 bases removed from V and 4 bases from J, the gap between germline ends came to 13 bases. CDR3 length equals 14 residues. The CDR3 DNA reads TGTGCCAGCAGCTCAAACAGGGACCGCTATGGCTACACCTTC. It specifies CASSSNRDRYGYTF.

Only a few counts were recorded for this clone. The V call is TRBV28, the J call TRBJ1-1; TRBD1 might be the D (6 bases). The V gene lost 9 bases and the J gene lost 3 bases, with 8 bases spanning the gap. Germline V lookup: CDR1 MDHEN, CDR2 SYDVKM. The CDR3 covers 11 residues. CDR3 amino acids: CASTGHTEAFF. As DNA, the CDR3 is TGTGCCAGTACAGGGCACACTGAAGCTTTCTTT.

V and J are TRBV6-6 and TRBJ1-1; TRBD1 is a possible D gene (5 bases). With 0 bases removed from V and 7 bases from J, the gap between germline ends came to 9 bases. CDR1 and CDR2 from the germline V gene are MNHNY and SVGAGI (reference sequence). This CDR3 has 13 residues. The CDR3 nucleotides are TGTGCCAGCAGTTACTCAGGGGAGGATGAAGCTTTCTTT. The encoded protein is CASSYSGEDEAFF.

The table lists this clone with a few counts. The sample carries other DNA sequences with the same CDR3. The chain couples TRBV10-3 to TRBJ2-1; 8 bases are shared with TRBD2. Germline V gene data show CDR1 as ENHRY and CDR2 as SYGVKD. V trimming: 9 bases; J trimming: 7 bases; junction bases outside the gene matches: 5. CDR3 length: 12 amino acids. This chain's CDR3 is CAIRRGGNEQFF. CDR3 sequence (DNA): TGTGCCATTCGACGGGGGGGGAATGAGCAGTTCTTC.

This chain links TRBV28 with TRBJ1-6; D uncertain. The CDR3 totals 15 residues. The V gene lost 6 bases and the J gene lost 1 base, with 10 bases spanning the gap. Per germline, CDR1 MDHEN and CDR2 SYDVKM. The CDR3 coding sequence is TGTGCCAGCAGCCCCCAAGGGTCCTATAATTCACCCCTCCACTTT. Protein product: CASSPQGSYNSPLHF.

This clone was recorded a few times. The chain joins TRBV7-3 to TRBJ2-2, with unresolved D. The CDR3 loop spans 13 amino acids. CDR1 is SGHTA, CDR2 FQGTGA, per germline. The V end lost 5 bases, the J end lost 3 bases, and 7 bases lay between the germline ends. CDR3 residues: CASSGPDTGELFF. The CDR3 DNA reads TGTGCCAGCAGCGGACCGGACACCGGGGAGCTGTTTTTT.

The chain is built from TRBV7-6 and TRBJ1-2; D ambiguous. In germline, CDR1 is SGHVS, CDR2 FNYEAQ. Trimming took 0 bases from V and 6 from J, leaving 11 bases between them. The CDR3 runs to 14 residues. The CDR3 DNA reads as TGTGCCAGCAGCTTAGCTTTGAGGATCCATGGCTACACCTTC. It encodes CASSLALRIHGYTF.

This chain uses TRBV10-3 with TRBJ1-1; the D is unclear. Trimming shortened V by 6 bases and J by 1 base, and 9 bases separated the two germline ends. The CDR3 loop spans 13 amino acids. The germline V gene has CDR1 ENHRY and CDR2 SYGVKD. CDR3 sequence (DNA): TGTGCCATCAGGCCCCCGGGGAACACTGAAGCTTTCTTT. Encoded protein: CAIRPPGNTEAFF.

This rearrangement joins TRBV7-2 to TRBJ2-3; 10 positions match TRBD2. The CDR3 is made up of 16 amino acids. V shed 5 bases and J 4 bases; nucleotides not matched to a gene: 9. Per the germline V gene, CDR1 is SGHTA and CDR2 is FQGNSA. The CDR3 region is CASSRLDSGGSDTQYF. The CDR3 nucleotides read TGTGCCAGCAGCCGCCTAGATAGCGGGGGGTCAGATACGCAGTATTTT. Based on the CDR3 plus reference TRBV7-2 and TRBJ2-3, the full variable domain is GAGVSQSPSNKVTEKGKDVELRCDPISGHTALYWYRQSLGQGLEFLIYFQGNSAPDKSGLPSDRFSAERTGGSVSTLTIQRTQQEDSAVYLCASSRLDSGGSDTQYFGPGTRLTVL.

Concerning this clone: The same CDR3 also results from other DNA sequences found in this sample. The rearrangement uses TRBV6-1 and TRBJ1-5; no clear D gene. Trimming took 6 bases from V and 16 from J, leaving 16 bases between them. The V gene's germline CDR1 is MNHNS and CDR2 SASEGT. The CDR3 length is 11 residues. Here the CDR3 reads CASRDGTRRHF. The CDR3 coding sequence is TGTGCCAGCAGGGACGGCACCAGGCGTCATTTT.

The CDR3 reads CASSYHYRVTEAFF. DNA of the CDR3: TGTGCCAGCAGTTACCATTACAGGGTGACTGAAGCTTTCTTT. V is TRBV6-5 and J is TRBJ1-1; D may be TRBD1 (6 bases). V was pared by 2 bases and J by 5 bases, with 12 bases between. Germline V gene sequence: CDR1 MNHEY, CDR2 SVGAGI. CDR3 length: 14 residues.

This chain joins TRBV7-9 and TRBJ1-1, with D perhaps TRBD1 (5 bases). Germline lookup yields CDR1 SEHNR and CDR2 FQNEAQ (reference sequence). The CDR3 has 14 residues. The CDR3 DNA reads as TGTGCAATAACAGGCTGGGGGGAAAGCACTGAAGCTTTCTTT. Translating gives CAITGWGESTEAFF.

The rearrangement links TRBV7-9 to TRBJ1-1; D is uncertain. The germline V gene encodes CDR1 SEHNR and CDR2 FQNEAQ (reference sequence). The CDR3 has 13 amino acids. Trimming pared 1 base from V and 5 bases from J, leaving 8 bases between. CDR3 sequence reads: CASSLEGGTEAFF. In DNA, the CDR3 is TGTGCCAGCAGCTTAGAGGGAGGGACTGAAGCTTTCTTT.

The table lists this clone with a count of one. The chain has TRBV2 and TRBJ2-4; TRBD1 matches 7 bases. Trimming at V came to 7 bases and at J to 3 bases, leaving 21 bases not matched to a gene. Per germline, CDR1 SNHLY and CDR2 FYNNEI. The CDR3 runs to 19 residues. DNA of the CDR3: TGTGCCAGCATCGGAGAAGGCAGGGGGTGGAAATTAGGCAAAAACATTCAGTACTTC. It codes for CASIGEGRGWKLGKNIQYF.

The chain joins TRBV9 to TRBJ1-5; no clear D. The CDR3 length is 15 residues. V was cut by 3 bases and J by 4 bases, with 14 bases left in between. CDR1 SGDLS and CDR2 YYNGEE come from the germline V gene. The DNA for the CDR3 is TGTGCCAGCAGCGCGGACGGCGGTGGGAATCAGCCCCAGCATTTT. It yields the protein CASSADGGGNQPQHF.

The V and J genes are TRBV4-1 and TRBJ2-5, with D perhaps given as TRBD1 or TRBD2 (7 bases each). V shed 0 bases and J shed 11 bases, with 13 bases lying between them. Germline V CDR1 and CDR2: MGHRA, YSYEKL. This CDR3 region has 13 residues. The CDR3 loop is CASSQETGREQYF. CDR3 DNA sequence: TGCGCCAGCAGCCAAGAGACAGGGAGGGAGCAGTACTTC.

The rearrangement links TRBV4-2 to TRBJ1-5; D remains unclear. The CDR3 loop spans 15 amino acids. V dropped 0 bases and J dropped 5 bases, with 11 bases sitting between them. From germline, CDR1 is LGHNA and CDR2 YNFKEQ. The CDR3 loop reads CASSQESLRDQPQHF. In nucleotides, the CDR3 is TGTGCCAGCAGCCAAGAATCACTAAGAGATCAGCCCCAGCATTTT.

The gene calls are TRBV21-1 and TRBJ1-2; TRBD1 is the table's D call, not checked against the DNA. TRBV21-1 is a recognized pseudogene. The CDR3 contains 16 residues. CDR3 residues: CASNPRRGQEGYGYTF. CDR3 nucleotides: TGTGCCAGCAACCCCAGGAGGGGACAGGAGGGCTATGGCTACACCTTC.

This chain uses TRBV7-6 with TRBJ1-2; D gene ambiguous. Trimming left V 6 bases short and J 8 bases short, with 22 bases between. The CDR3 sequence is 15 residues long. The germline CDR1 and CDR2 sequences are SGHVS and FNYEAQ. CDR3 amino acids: CASRPSGGPERGYTF. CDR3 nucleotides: TGTGCCAGCAGGCCCTCAGGCGGCCCGGAGAGGGGCTACACCTTC. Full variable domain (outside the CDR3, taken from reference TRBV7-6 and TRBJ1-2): GAGVSQSPRYKVTKRGQDVALRCDPISGHVSLYWYRQALGQGPEFLTYFNYEAQQDKSGLPNDRFSAERPEGSISTLTIQRTEQRDSAMYRCASRPSGGPERGYTFGSGTRLTVV.

Here the CDR3 DNA reads TGCGCCAGCAGCCAGATGACCTTACAGGGGAACGAGCAGTACTTC. Protein product: CASSQMTLQGNEQYF. This chain joins TRBV5-1 and TRBJ2-7; 7 positions match TRBD1. This CDR3 is 15 amino acids long. Germline V gene lookup returns CDR1 SGHRS and CDR2 YFSETQ. The ends lost 4 bases at V and 5 bases at J; junction bases unmatched: 12.

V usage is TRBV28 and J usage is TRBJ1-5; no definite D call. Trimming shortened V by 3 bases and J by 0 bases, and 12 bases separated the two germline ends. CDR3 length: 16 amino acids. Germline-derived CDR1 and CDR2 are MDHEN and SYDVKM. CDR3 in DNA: TGTGCCAGCAGTTTGAGGCACGCAAATAGCAATCAGCCCCAGCATTTT. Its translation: CASSLRHANSNQPQHF.

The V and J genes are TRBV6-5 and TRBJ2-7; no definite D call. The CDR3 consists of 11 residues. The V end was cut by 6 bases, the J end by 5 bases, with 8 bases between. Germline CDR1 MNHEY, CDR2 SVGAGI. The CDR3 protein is CASRWFDEQYF. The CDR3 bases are TGTGCCAGCAGGTGGTTCGACGAGCAGTACTTC.

In DNA, the CDR3 is TGTGCCAGCAGCACGCAAGGGGGACTGGTGCGTGGCTACACCTTC. The encoded protein is CASSTQGGLVRGYTF. The chain is built from TRBV11-2 and TRBJ1-2, with D possibly being TRBD1 (6 bases). The CDR3 sequence is 15 residues long. CDR1 and CDR2 from the germline V gene are SGHAT and FQNNGV. V lost 5 bases and J lost 7, with 20 bases in between. The whole variable domain, remainder taken from reference TRBV11-2 and TRBJ1-2, is EAGVAQSPRYKIIEKRQSVAFWCNPISGHATLYWYQQILGQGPKLLIQFQNNGVVDDSQLPKDRFSAERLKGVDSTLKIQPAKLEDSAVYLCASSTQGGLVRGYTFGSGTRLTVV.

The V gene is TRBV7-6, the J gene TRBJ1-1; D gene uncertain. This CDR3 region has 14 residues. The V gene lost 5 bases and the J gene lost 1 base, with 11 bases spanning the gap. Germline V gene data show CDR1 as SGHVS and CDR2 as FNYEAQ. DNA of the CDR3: TGTGCCAGCAGCCCGGGAGGGCCGAACACTGAAGCTTTCTTT. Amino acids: CASSPGGPNTEAFF.

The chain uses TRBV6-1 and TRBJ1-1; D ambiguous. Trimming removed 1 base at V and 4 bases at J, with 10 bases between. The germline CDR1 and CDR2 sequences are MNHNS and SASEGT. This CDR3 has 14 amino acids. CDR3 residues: CASSEVRLGTEAFF. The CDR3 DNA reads TGTGCCAGCAGTGAAGTTAGGCTGGGCACTGAAGCTTTCTTT.

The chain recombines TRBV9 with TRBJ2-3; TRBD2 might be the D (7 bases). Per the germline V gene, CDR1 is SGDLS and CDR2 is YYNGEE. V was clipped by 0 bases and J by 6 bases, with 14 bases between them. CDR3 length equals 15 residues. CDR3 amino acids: CASSVGGGPLDTQYF. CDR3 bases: TGTGCCAGCAGCGTAGGCGGGGGCCCCCTTGATACGCAGTATTTT.

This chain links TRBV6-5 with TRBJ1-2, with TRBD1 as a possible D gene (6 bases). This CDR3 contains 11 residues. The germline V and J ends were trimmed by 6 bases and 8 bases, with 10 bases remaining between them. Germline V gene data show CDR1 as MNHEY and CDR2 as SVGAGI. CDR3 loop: CASRGGEGYTF. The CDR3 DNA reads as TGTGCCAGCAGAGGGGGAGAAGGCTACACCTTC.

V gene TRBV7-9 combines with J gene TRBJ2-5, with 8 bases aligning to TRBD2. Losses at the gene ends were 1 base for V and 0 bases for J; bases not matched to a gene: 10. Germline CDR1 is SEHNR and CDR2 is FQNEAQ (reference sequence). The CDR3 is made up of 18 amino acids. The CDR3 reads CASSLESFREGYQETQYF. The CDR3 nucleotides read TGTGCCAGCAGCTTAGAGAGTTTTCGGGAGGGGTACCAAGAGACCCAGTACTTC.